This T cell receptor (beta chain) emerged from a study of OX40 agonist ivuxolimab in advanced cancers. With respect to the entire study: Ivuxolimab was a fully human IgG2 agonistic monoclonal antibody targeting the costimulatory receptor OX40 (CD134). Intravenous ivuxolimab was administered to patients every 2 weeks at six dose levels: 0.01, 0.1, 0.3, 1.5, 3 and 10 mg/kg. Of the roughly 52 dose-escalation patients, hepatocellular carcinoma was present in around 20, melanoma in some 15, renal cell carcinoma in 9 and head and neck cancer in 9. In the dose-escalation cohort, over 65% of patients were male, and the mean age was approximately 60 years, with a range of roughly 23 to 85. Prior anti-PD-1, anti-PD-L1 or anti-CTLA-4 therapy was permitted, and checkpoint inhibitors had been received by more than 35% of dose-escalation patients. Partial responses occurred in three dose-escalation patients: two with cutaneous melanoma and one with hepatocellular carcinoma. The point of sequencing TCRbeta in the periphery was to test whether ivuxolimab changed TCR sequence diversity and drove clonal T-cell expansion. The paper covers the monotherapy dose-escalation part of the phase I ivuxolimab trial, which included N of about 51 patients. On the study overall, not on this receptor specifically: At doses of 0.1 to 3.0 mg/kg, clonal expansion of both CD4+ and CD8+ T cells in blood was seen between baseline and week 6. Antigen specificity was not determined for the clonally expanded peripheral T cells. After ivuxolimab, more expanded clones were found on average in CD8+ T cells than in CD4+ T cells. Low levels of normalized T-cell clonal expansion were also seen in some patients who did not respond. In the 0.1-3.0 mg/kg groups, partial responders were among the patients with the lowest normalized peripheral clonal expansion, particularly in CD8+ T cells.

To sequence the TCRbeta CDR3 region, genomic DNA was isolated from the sorted cells. The immunoSEQ Assay was used to sequence the TCRbeta CDR3 regions. The clones in this table, taken by TCRdb from immuneACCESS, are in-frame only. Not every clone is retained; where verified, under half of the shortfall comes from an unresolved V gene, and the cause of the rest is unknown. A total of about 75,000 clones appear in this sample, 86% of them only once. Roughly 8% of the sample is taken by the ten largest. About this clone itself: Its cognate antigen has yet to be identified. No much larger clone is present one base from it, and per-base qualities are unavailable.

The trial excluded patients who had a history of autoimmune disease or were on systemic immunosuppression. Peripheral blood for TCR sequencing was drawn from every dose cohort at baseline, at cycle 4 day 1 and at cycle 7 day 1. The samples were taken from a phase I, first-in-human, multicenter, open-label dose-escalation trial of ivuxolimab. Adults with locally advanced or metastatic melanoma, renal cell, hepatocellular, or head and neck squamous cell carcinoma were enrolled in the trial. CD4+ and CD8+ T cells were sorted separately from peripheral blood before TCR sequencing. V is cut by 6 bases and J by 2 bases, and the space between the germline ends is 17 bases. The CDR3, from cysteine to phenylalanine, totals 16 residues. Of the read, only the CDR3 DNA is kept; its 48 bases are in frame from base 1. Looking up the germline V gene yields CDR1 SNHLY and CDR2 FYNNEI.

The source was CD4+ or CD8+ T cells sorted from blood, collected in a trial of the OX40 agonist ivuxolimab. The TCR was taken from an adult with an advanced solid tumor such as melanoma, head and neck, liver or kidney cancer. The chain couples TRBV2 to TRBJ1-5, with no confident D gene call. The CDR3: CASRPGPAWGNQPQHF. The sequence in DNA is TGTGCCAGCAGACCCGGACCGGCTTGGGGCAATCAGCCCCAGCATTTT.